This TCR beta chain was observed in a study of blood T cell repertoires in COVID-19. Trimming removed 5 bases from V and 3 bases from J, with 20 bases in between. CDR3 length equals 17 residues. In germline, CDR1 is SEHNR, CDR2 FQNEAQ (reference sequence). The repertoire was sequenced with immunoSEQ multiplex PCR; TCRdb's copy has only in-frame clones and lacks some. The profile covers 63,000 or so clones, with just under 90% appearing a single time and 1.4% to 1.5% taken by the ten largest. The V call is TRBV7-9, the J call TRBJ1-5; D gene unclear. The sequence came from a man aged 55-75 years with acute or convalescent COVID-19. The specimen sequenced was peripheral blood. The CDR3 region has the DNA TGTGCCAGCAGCGCCGGCCCCGCCGGGGTTGACAATCAGCCCCAGCATTTT. This gives the protein CASSAGPAGVDNQPQHF.